The 27 T cell receptor beta chains presented below share a single source sample, sequenced in a study of T cell clonality in common variable immunodeficiency. TCRdb's copy holds only in-frame clones and misses some; the assay was immunoSEQ multiplex PCR. Singletons are absent from the sample, which has about 31,000 clones. Sequences were obtained from peripheral blood mononuclear cells. The receptors stem from a person between 18 and 69 years old in good health.

This clone was seen a few times. The sequenced fragment ends 3 residues before the CDR3 boundary, so the rest is inferred from the germline J gene. The chain links TRBV19 to TRBJ2-3; TRBD1 matches 8 bases. This CDR3 spans 14 amino acids. Germline V lookup: CDR1 LNHDA, CDR2 SQIVND (reference sequence). Incomplete CDR3 DNA: TGTGCCAGTAGTAACAGGGGGGTGTATCAGCCG. Protein sequence: CASSNRGVYQP. In full, the CDR3 reads CASSNRGVYQPQYF.

The table lists this clone with many counts. The read ends 3 residues before the CDR3 terminus; that terminus is restored from the germline J gene. The chain has TRBV18 and TRBJ2-3; 9 positions match TRBD1. Trimming removed 3 bases from V and 2 bases from J; junction bases left unmatched: 12. The CDR3 loop spans 18 amino acids. Germline CDR1 KGHSH, CDR2 LQKENI. CDR3 DNA, as far as it was read: TGTGCCAGCTCACCCGAAGCCGCCGGGACAGGGATCACAGATACG. This codes for CASSPEAAGTGITDT. The full CDR3 protein reads CASSPEAAGTGITDTQYF.

This clone was recorded at least ten times. The read ends 3 residues before the CDR3 terminus; that terminus is restored from the germline J gene. This chain links TRBV5-1 with TRBJ2-3; TRBD1 aligns across 7 bases. The CDR3 length is 15 residues. The J segment lost 1 base and the V segment lost 7 bases, leaving 9 bases of the junction unmatched. Germline CDR1 is SGHRS and CDR2 is YFSETQ. CDR3 amino acids: CASAQGEPRTDTQYF. The part of the CDR3 DNA that was read is TGCGCCAGCGCCCAGGGGGAGCCTCGCACAGATACG.

This clone was seen repeatedly, ten times or more. The read terminates 3 residues ahead of where the CDR3 ends, so the germline J gene completes it. The V call is TRBV18, the J call TRBJ1-2, with D possibly being TRBD1 (5 bases). Trimming took off 1 base at V and 1 base at J, with 13 bases between the two ends. The germline V gene has CDR1 KGHSH and CDR2 LQKENI. This CDR3 region has 16 residues. Here the CDR3 reads CASSPLGQGLNYGYTF. The DNA read from the CDR3 is TGTGCCAGCTCACCACTTGGGCAGGGACTTAACTATGGC.

Concerning this clone itself: The junction departs from germline at one end; a sequencing error may be responsible. The read terminates 3 residues before the CDR3 end, so the remaining end is supplied by the germline J gene. The sample carries other DNA sequences with the same CDR3. V and J are TRBV18 and TRBJ1-2, with D tentatively TRBD1 (5 bases). The length of the CDR3 is 14 residues. Germline CDR1 is KGHSH and CDR2 is LQKENI. CDR3 region: CASSPSQEVYGYTF. The covered CDR3 bases are TGTGCCAGCTCACCCTCACAGGAAGTCTATGGT.

The sample holds many counts of this clone. The read falls 3 residues short of the CDR3 end, and the missing part is taken from the germline J gene. This chain links TRBV20-1 with TRBJ2-1; possible D gene TRBD2, 6 bases. Germline CDR1 is DFQATT and CDR2 is SNEGSKA (reference sequence). V lost 0 bases and J lost 0, with 15 bases in between. The CDR3 extends over 17 amino acids. CDR3 residues: CSARDSRGISSYNEQFF. The part of the CDR3 DNA that was read is TGCAGTGCTAGAGATTCACGGGGGATCAGCTCCTACAATGAG.

This clone appeared many times. The CDR3 extends 3 residues past the end of the read, so its final part is completed from the germline J gene. This sequence joins TRBV20-1 and TRBJ1-5, with no clear D. Germline V gives CDR1 DFQATT, CDR2 SNEGSKA (reference sequence). This CDR3 region has 13 residues. Trimming removed 5 bases at V and 3 bases at J, with 11 bases between. CDR3 protein: CSAGGEYNQPQHF. The covered CDR3 bases are TGCAGTGCTGGCGGGGAGTACAATCAGCCC.

This clone came up many times. The observed sequence ends 3 residues before the CDR3 terminus, with the missing tail filled in from the germline J gene. The rearrangement joins TRBV20-1 to TRBJ2-1; the match to TRBD1 covers 8 bases. In germline, CDR1 is DFQATT, CDR2 SNEGSKA (reference sequence). CDR3 length equals 17 residues. V lost 3 bases, J lost 9 bases, and 19 bases stayed unmatched. CDR3 residues: CSARVSLAGQGTGEQFF. The sequenced part of the CDR3 DNA is TGCAGTGCTAGGGTTTCTCTAGCCGGACAGGGCACGGGTGAG.

This clone turned up a few times. The CDR3 goes on 3 residues after the read ends, and that part is filled in from the germline J gene. The chain carries TRBV5-1 and TRBJ2-7; TRBD2 matches 9 bases. The CDR3 is 15 amino acids. Germline lookup yields CDR1 SGHRS and CDR2 YFSETQ. After removal of 4 bases from V and 2 bases from J, the junction contained 7 bases not matched to a gene. The chain's CDR3 is CASSPKEREAYEQYF. CDR3 DNA, as far as it was read: TGCGCCAGCAGCCCCAAAGAGCGGGAGGCCTACGAG.

This clone was counted at least ten times. The read ends 3 residues before the CDR3 terminus; that terminus is restored from the germline J gene. V is TRBV5-4 and J is TRBJ2-3; 8 bases are a match to TRBD1. The germline V gene has CDR1 SGHNT and CDR2 YYREEE (reference sequence). The CDR3 is made up of 16 amino acids. With 3 bases clipped from V and 0 bases from J, the junction kept 6 bases outside the gene matches. The sequenced part of the CDR3 DNA is TGTGCCAGCAGCTGGCCGGGACAGGCAAGCACAGATACG. Its translation is CASSWPGQASTDT. The CDR3 in its entirety is CASSWPGQASTDTQYF.

This clone has more than one count but fewer than ten. The read ends 3 residues early relative to the CDR3; the germline J gene fills the gap. V is TRBV20-1 and J is TRBJ1-4; D is possibly TRBD1 (5 bases). CDR3 length equals 18 residues. Germline lookup yields CDR1 DFQATT and CDR2 SNEGSKA (reference sequence). The CDR3 protein is CSALTPPSRASGANVLFF. Partial CDR3 DNA: TGCAGTGCCCTAACCCCCCCCAGCAGGGCGTCTGGGGCCAACGTA.

At least ten counts were recorded for this clone. The read ends 3 residues before the CDR3 terminus; that terminus is restored from the germline J gene. The chain couples TRBV11-2 to TRBJ2-5; TRBD2 is a possible D gene (6 bases). The CDR3 contains 14 residues. V lost 3 bases, J lost 2 bases, and 10 bases lay in between. From germline, CDR1 is SGHAT and CDR2 FQNNGV. CDR3 DNA (partial): TGTGCCAGCAGCTTGCTGCGGGATCAAGAGACC. It specifies CASSLLRDQET. The whole CDR3 sequence is CASSLLRDQETQYF.

In its sample, this clone was seen many times. The read finishes 3 residues shy of the CDR3 end, and the germline J gene is used to complete it. This rearrangement joins TRBV5-4 to TRBJ2-5; 10 nucleotides match TRBD2. Germline assignment: CDR1 SGHNT and CDR2 YYREEE (reference sequence). The CDR3 extends over 16 amino acids. V shed 1 base and J 3 bases; nucleotides not matched to a gene: 6. The sequenced part of the CDR3 DNA is TGTGCCAGCAGCTTGAATGGACTAGCGGAAAAAGAGACC. Its translation: CASSLNGLAEKET. The entire CDR3 reads CASSLNGLAEKETQYF. Filled out from reference TRBV5-4 and TRBJ2-5, the complete variable domain reads ETGVTQSPTHLIKTRGQQVTLRCSSQSGHNTVSWYQQALGQGPQFIFQYYREEENGRGNFPPRFSGLQFPNYSSELNVNALELDDSALYLCASSLNGLAEKETQYFGPGTRLLVL.

This clone was detected many times. The CDR3 goes on 3 residues after the read ends, and that part is filled in from the germline J gene. The V gene is TRBV19, the J gene TRBJ1-2; D is undetermined. The CDR3 extends over 14 amino acids. V was cut by 7 bases and J by 5 bases, with 17 bases left in between. From germline, CDR1 is LNHDA and CDR2 SQIVND (reference sequence). CDR3 loop: CASNGLQSGYGYTF. The covered CDR3 bases are TGTGCCAGTAATGGGTTGCAGTCGGGGTATGGC.

This clone was recorded many times. The CDR3 extends 3 residues past the end of the read, so its final part is completed from the germline J gene. This rearrangement joins TRBV7-3 to TRBJ2-3; 7 bases map to TRBD2. With V trimmed by 5 bases and J by 1 base, 6 bases remained unmatched. CDR1 is SGHTA, CDR2 FQGTGA, per germline. CDR3 length: 15 residues. The covered CDR3 bases are TGTGCCAGCAGCCTTAGCGGGTTTCGCACAGATACG. This gives the protein CASSLSGFRTDT. The complete CDR3 reads CASSLSGFRTDTQYF.

This clone was detected ten times or more. The sequence runs out 3 residues before the end of the CDR3; the remainder is reconstructed from the germline J gene. The chain has TRBV30 and TRBJ2-2; 7 nucleotides agree with TRBD1. Germline V gene data show CDR1 as GTSNPN and CDR2 as SVGIG (reference sequence). This CDR3 has 14 amino acids. CDR3 sequence reads: CAWRIQGMDEKLFF. The sequenced CDR3 bases are TGTGCCTGGAGAATACAGGGGATGGATGAAAAG.

This clone appeared many times. The read terminates 3 residues ahead of where the CDR3 ends, so the germline J gene completes it. J is TRBJ2-5 and V is TRBV4-1; D might be TRBD2 (5 bases). Trimming shortened V by 4 bases and J by 5 bases, and 17 bases separated the two germline ends. This CDR3 has 15 residues. Per germline, CDR1 MGHRA and CDR2 YSYEKL. Here the CDR3 reads CASSLATGSLETQYF. Partial CDR3 DNA: TGCGCCAGCAGCCTCGCGACGGGGAGTCTGGAGACC.

This clone was detected ten times or more. The read finishes 3 residues shy of the CDR3 end, and the germline J gene is used to complete it. This sequence joins TRBV5-1 and TRBJ2-1, with 8 bases lining up with TRBD1. After removal of 4 bases from V and 7 bases from J, the junction contained 10 bases not matched to a gene. The length of the CDR3 is 15 residues. In germline, CDR1 is SGHRS, CDR2 YFSETQ. This CDR3 reads CASSLAQGASNEQFF. CDR3 DNA, as far as it was read: TGCGCCAGCAGCCTTGCTCAGGGGGCAAGTAATGAG.

At least ten counts were recorded for this clone. The DNA ends 3 residues before the CDR3 does, and the rest of the CDR3 is filled in from the germline J gene. This chain uses TRBV29-1 with TRBJ2-5, with 10 bases identical to TRBD2. Trimming took 7 bases from V and 5 from J; bases not matched to a gene: 4. The CDR3 is 12 residues long. Looked up from germline, CDR1 is SQVTM and CDR2 is ANQGSEA. The DNA read from the CDR3 is TGCAGCGCTGGACTAGCGGTGGAGACC. This gives the protein CSAGLAVET. The CDR3, in full, reads CSAGLAVETQYF.

This clone was detected a few times. With the read ending 3 residues before the CDR3 end, the germline J gene is used to fill in that end. V gene TRBV20-1 combines with J gene TRBJ2-1, with TRBD2 matching over 11 bases. CDR3 size: 14 residues. CDR1 DFQATT and CDR2 SNEGSKA come from the germline V gene (reference sequence). With V trimmed by 1 base and J by 8 bases, 4 bases remained unmatched. The chain's CDR3 is CSARGSGGAYEQFF. The part of the CDR3 DNA that was read is TGCAGTGCTAGAGGTAGCGGGGGGGCGTATGAG.

As to this clone: The read finishes 3 residues shy of the CDR3 end, and the germline J gene is used to complete it. V gene TRBV5-1 combines with J gene TRBJ1-2; D is possibly TRBD1 (5 bases). This CDR3 has 13 amino acids. The germline CDR1 and CDR2 sequences are SGHRS and YFSETQ. CDR3 loop: CASSLADTRDYTF. The CDR3 DNA, read in part, is TGCGCCAGCAGCTTGGCGGACACGCGTGAC.

In this sample, this clone turned up many times. The read terminates 3 residues ahead of where the CDR3 ends, so the germline J gene completes it. The chain couples TRBV5-1 to TRBJ1-6, with D perhaps matching TRBD1 (6 bases). CDR1 and CDR2 (germline): SGHRS, YFSETQ. The CDR3 length is 15 residues. V was shortened by 3 bases and J by 5 bases, with 12 bases between the two germline ends. CDR3: CASSWYREDNSPLHF. Incomplete CDR3 DNA: TGCGCCAGCAGCTGGTACAGGGAAGATAATTCACCC.

Many counts were recorded for this clone. Read data end 3 residues before the CDR3 end; the end is taken from the germline J gene. The V and J genes are TRBV5-4 and TRBJ2-3; 7 bases map to TRBD1. The CDR3 spans 15 residues. The germline V gene has CDR1 SGHNT and CDR2 YYREEE (reference sequence). V gave up 1 base and J gave up 1 base; unmatched junction bases: 3. The CDR3 sequence is CASSLTGTGTDTQYF. The CDR3 DNA, read in part, is TGTGCCAGCAGCTTGACCGGGACAGGCACAGATACG.

This clone was recorded at least ten times. Sequencing ends 3 residues short of the CDR3 end; the germline J gene provides the rest. This chain uses TRBV28 with TRBJ2-7, with 7 bases aligning to TRBD2. V trimming: 7 bases; J trimming: 0 bases; junction bases outside the gene matches: 9. Germline loops: CDR1 MDHEN, CDR2 SYDVKM. The length of the CDR3 is 15 residues. The CDR3 region is CASTPAGLSSYEQYF. The CDR3 bases that were read are TGTGCCAGCACCCCAGCGGGGTTAAGCTCCTACGAG.

This clone was detected only a few times. One end of the junction fails to match germline, which may point to a read error. The DNA ends 3 residues before the CDR3 does, and the rest of the CDR3 is filled in from the germline J gene. Other nucleotide sequences in the sample specify the same CDR3. This chain joins TRBV30 and TRBJ1-3; D unresolved. Germline CDR1 reads GTSNPN; CDR2 reads SVGIG (reference sequence). The CDR3 length is 13 residues. CDR3 DNA, as far as it was read: TGTGCCTGGAGACAGATCTCTGGAAACACA. Residues: CAWRQISGNT. The CDR3 as a whole reads CAWRQISGNTIYF.

This clone was seen ten or more times. The CDR3 is cut off 3 residues early in the read; its end comes from the germline J gene. V is TRBV10-3 and J is TRBJ2-1, with 9 positions matching TRBD1. The CDR3 is 15 amino acids. V shed 6 bases, J shed 0 bases, and the junction held 3 bases outside the gene matches. Germline loops: CDR1 ENHRY, CDR2 SYGVKD. The sequenced part of the CDR3 DNA is TGTGCCATCAGGGGGACAGGGAGCTCCTACAATGAG. Translation: CAIRGTGSSYNE. The entire CDR3 sequence reads CAIRGTGSSYNEQFF.

At least ten counts were recorded for this clone. The observed sequence ends 3 residues before the CDR3 terminus, with the missing tail filled in from the germline J gene. The chain carries TRBV7-2 and TRBJ1-6; 9 bases fit TRBD1. From germline, CDR1 is SGHTA and CDR2 FQGNSA. CDR3 length: 15 residues. V lost 5 bases to trimming and J lost 11 bases; unmatched junction nucleotides: 10. The CDR3 bases that were read are TGTGCCAGCAGCGTAAACAGGGGGCGTAACCCACCC. This translates into CASSVNRGRNPP. The entire CDR3 protein reads CASSVNRGRNPPLHF.